The 30 T cell receptor beta chains below come from one sample, sequenced in a study of T cell responses to AZD1222 COVID-19 vaccine. TCRdb keeps only in-frame clones here, not all; method: immunoSEQ multiplex PCR. The table includes nearly 110,000 clones, about 90% detected once. The sample was peripheral blood, taken 28 days after the second AZD1222 dose. All receptors derive from an adult who received the AZD1222 COVID-19 vaccine.

This sequence joins TRBV7-9 and TRBJ1-2; possible D gene TRBD1, 5 bases. The CDR3 consists of 12 residues. The V gene's germline CDR1 is SEHNR and CDR2 FQNEAQ (reference sequence). With 1 base removed from V and 8 bases from J, the gap between germline ends came to 8 bases. The CDR3 spells CASSLGGVGYTF. The CDR3 DNA follows: TGTGCCAGCAGCTTAGGGGGGGTAGGCTACACCTTC. The whole variable domain, filled in from reference TRBV7-9 and TRBJ1-2, reads DTGVSQNPRHKITKRGQNVTFRCDPISEHNRLYWYRQTLGQGPEFLTYFQNEAQLEKSRLLSDRFSAERPKGSFSTLEIQRTEQGDSAMYLCASSLGGVGYTFGSGTRLTVV.

The rearrangement links TRBV25-1 to TRBJ2-2; D not resolved. The CDR3 loop spans 14 amino acids. Germline V lookup: CDR1 MGHDK, CDR2 SYGVNS. Trimming cost V 3 bases and J 4 bases, with 9 bases left between them. CDR3 loop: CASSDGVRTGELFF. In DNA, the CDR3 is TGTGCCAGCAGTGATGGGGTCCGCACCGGGGAGCTGTTTTTT.

This rearrangement joins TRBV4-3 to TRBJ2-3; D is ambiguous. V dropped 2 bases and J dropped 2 bases, with 14 bases sitting between them. Per the germline V gene, CDR1 is LGHNA and CDR2 is YSLEER. The CDR3 covers 16 residues. CDR3 region: CASSQSSGFNTDTQYF. Written as DNA, the CDR3 is TGCGCCAGCAGCCAATCGTCAGGCTTCAACACAGATACGCAGTATTTT.

This chain joins TRBV6-5 and TRBJ1-2; D not certain. In germline, CDR1 is MNHEY, CDR2 SVGAGI. V was shortened by 11 bases and J by 2 bases, with 18 bases between the two germline ends. The CDR3 is made up of 14 amino acids. CDR3 DNA: TGTGCCGTAGAGCCGGTTTATCTCAACTATGGCTACACCTTC. Translation: CAVEPVYLNYGYTF.

In its sample, this clone was seen once. V gene TRBV21-1 combines with J gene TRBJ1-5. TRBV21-1 is a recognized pseudogene. This CDR3 has 13 residues. CDR3 DNA sequence: TGTGCCAGCAGCAACCCCCCCAATCAGCCCCAGCATTTT. Its translation is CASSNPPNQPQHF.

The chain has TRBV6-2 or TRBV6-3 and TRBJ1-5; the D is unclear. CDR1 MNHEY and CDR2 SVGEGT come from the germline V gene. Trimming left V 2 bases short and J 0 bases short, with 5 bases between. This CDR3 has 14 residues. In DNA form, the CDR3 reads TGTGCCAGCAGTTACAGCAATAGCAATCAGCCCCAGCATTTT. Its translation: CASSYSNSNQPQHF.

This sequence joins TRBV18 and TRBJ1-4, with TRBD1 matching 7 bases. V lost 4 bases, J lost 4 bases, and 9 bases stayed unmatched. The CDR3 loop spans 16 amino acids. Germline CDR1 reads KGHSH; CDR2 reads LQKENI. The CDR3 nucleotides read TGTGCCAGCTCACTCACCTGGGGACAGTTTAATGAAAAACTGTTTTTT. As protein: CASSLTWGQFNEKLFF. The full variable domain, with the rest looked up from reference TRBV18 and TRBJ1-4, is NAGVMQNPRHLVRRRGQEARLRCSPMKGHSHVYWYRQLPEEGLKFMVYLQKENIIDESGMPKERFSAEFPKEGPSILRIQQVVRGDSAAYFCASSLTWGQFNEKLFFGSGTQLSVL.

The chain recombines TRBV28 with TRBJ2-7; D gene uncertain. Germline-derived CDR1 and CDR2 are MDHEN and SYDVKM. The CDR3 sequence is 14 residues long. Between the trimmed V and J ends, which lost 5 bases and 2 bases, there was a span of 13 bases. This CDR3 is CASSKTSGAYEQYF. As DNA, the CDR3 is TGTGCCAGCAGTAAAACATCAGGCGCCTACGAGCAGTACTTC.

The chain's CDR3 is CASRQSGTGTYEQYF. CDR3 coding DNA: TGTGCCAGCAGACAATCCGGGACAGGGACCTACGAGCAGTACTTC. The J gene is TRBJ2-7, the V gene TRBV27; the match to TRBD1 covers 9 bases. V lost 6 bases to trimming and J lost 2 bases; unmatched junction nucleotides: 8. Germline CDR1 MNHEY, CDR2 SMNVEV (reference sequence). The length of the CDR3 is 15 residues.

This clone was recorded only once. The V gene is TRBV11-1, the J gene TRBJ1-1, with D uncertain. The V end was cut by 0 bases, the J end by 0 bases, with 14 bases between. The CDR3 is made up of 17 amino acids. CDR1 and CDR2 from the germline V gene are SGHAT and FQDESV (reference sequence). The CDR3 sequence is CASSLAQQIGMNTEAFF. The CDR3 DNA is TGTGCCAGCAGCTTAGCGCAACAGATAGGAATGAACACTGAAGCTTTCTTT.

The rearrangement links TRBV19 to TRBJ1-3; D is undetermined. The V end lost 6 bases, the J end lost 0 bases, and 6 bases lay between the germline ends. This CDR3 has 13 amino acids. Germline CDR1 is LNHDA and CDR2 is SQIVND (reference sequence). The CDR3 is CASRLSSGNTIYF. CDR3 DNA sequence: TGTGCCAGTAGACTATCCTCTGGAAACACCATATATTTT.

This chain connects TRBV19 to TRBJ1-5; D gene uncertain. Germline lookup yields CDR1 LNHDA and CDR2 SQIVND (reference sequence). With 3 bases removed from V and 1 base from J, the gap between germline ends came to 10 bases. The CDR3 runs to 15 residues. In nucleotides, the CDR3 is TGTGCCAGTAGTATTTCGCGGGGAAGCAATCAGCCCCAGCATTTT. This gives the protein CASSISRGSNQPQHF.

The rearrangement joins TRBV11-2 to TRBJ1-1, with 9 bases matching TRBD1. Germline V gene sequence: CDR1 SGHAT, CDR2 FQNNGV. This CDR3 comprises 15 residues. The ends lost 1 base at V and 6 bases at J; junction bases unmatched: 6. The CDR3 coding sequence is TGTGCCAGCAGCTTAGGACAGGGGGTTATGTCTGAAGCTTTCTTT. Encoded protein: CASSLGQGVMSEAFF.

V gene TRBV7-9 combines with J gene TRBJ2-3; possible D gene TRBD1, 6 bases. This CDR3 region has 17 residues. Trimming cost V 5 bases and J 1 base, with 19 bases left between them. Germline V gene lookup returns CDR1 SEHNR and CDR2 FQNEAQ (reference sequence). The CDR3 DNA reads as TGTGCCAGCAGCGCACGGGACACCCAAATTCGCACAGATACGCAGTATTTT. Its translation: CASSARDTQIRTDTQYF.

CDR3 bases: TGTGCCAGCAGTCAAGTTCCCGGGGCCAACGTCCTGACTTTC. Its protein is CASSQVPGANVLTF. The V gene is TRBV28, the J gene TRBJ2-6; unclear D gene. Germline V gene sequence: CDR1 MDHEN, CDR2 SYDVKM. The V end lost 5 bases, the J end lost 4 bases, and 9 bases lay between the germline ends. CDR3 length: 14 amino acids.

The DNA of the CDR3 is TGTGCCAGCAGCTTAGTGGTCAGGGGTTCGGGTGAGCAGTTCTTC. This encodes CASSLVVRGSGEQFF. This chain connects TRBV7-2 to TRBJ2-1; weak D call: TRBD1 (6 bases). V lost 1 base and J 9 bases, leaving 16 bases between the germline ends. The CDR3 has 15 residues. Germline V CDR1 and CDR2: SGHTA, FQGNSA.

This clone was counted between two and nine times. J is TRBJ2-2 and V is TRBV6-4; the match to TRBD2 covers 7 bases. Trimming cost V 3 bases and J 6 bases; bases outside gene matches: 7. Germline CDR1 reads MRHNA; CDR2 reads SNTAGT. The CDR3 loop spans 15 amino acids. The CDR3 reads CASSDKGSGAGELFF. The CDR3 DNA reads as TGTGCCAGCAGTGATAAGGGAAGCGGGGCCGGGGAGCTGTTTTTT.

The gene calls are TRBV5-4 and TRBJ1-2, with D perhaps matching TRBD1 (6 bases). CDR3 length equals 14 residues. Deletions cut 4 bases from V and 2 bases from J, with 12 bases between. Looked up from germline, CDR1 is SGHNT and CDR2 is YYREEE (reference sequence). The DNA for the CDR3 is TGTGCCAGCAGCCTCCAGGGGTTCAACTATGGCTACACCTTC. Protein product: CASSLQGFNYGYTF.

The rearrangement links TRBV29-1 to TRBJ2-1; D gene uncertain. The length of the CDR3 is 16 residues. The V end lost 3 bases, the J end lost 8 bases, and 23 bases lay between the germline ends. Germline values: CDR1 SQVTM, CDR2 ANQGSEA. CDR3 coding DNA: TGCAGCGTTGAGGCCCCTGGGGAAGTTGTTAGGGATGAGCAGTTCTTC. As protein: CSVEAPGEVVRDEQFF.

Comment on this clone: Additional DNA sequences in this sample encode the identical CDR3. V is TRBV7-2 and J is TRBJ2-7; 8 bases match TRBD1. CDR1 is SGHTA, CDR2 FQGNSA, per germline. The V and J ends lost 5 bases and 0 bases, in that order; junction bases with no gene match: 6. CDR3 length: 15 amino acids. DNA of the CDR3: TGTGCCAGCAGCATTCGGACAGGGAGCTCCTACGAGCAGTACTTC. This gives the protein CASSIRTGSSYEQYF.

This chain joins TRBV15 and TRBJ1-5; D gene ambiguous. This CDR3 has 16 amino acids. Germline lookup yields CDR1 LNHNV and CDR2 YYDKDF (reference sequence). Trimming took off 0 bases at V and 1 base at J, with 10 bases between the two ends. Written as DNA, the CDR3 is TGTGCCACCAGCAGAGAGCGAGGGCGCAGCAATCAGCCCCAGCATTTT. Its protein is CATSRERGRSNQPQHF.

Only one count was recorded for this clone. V gene TRBV5-1 combines with J gene TRBJ2-1; 12 bases fit TRBD2. Germline V gives CDR1 SGHRS, CDR2 YFSETQ. CDR3 length: 15 residues. The V segment lost 0 bases and the J segment 5 bases; nucleotides outside the gene matches: 0. The chain's CDR3 is CASSLGTSGNNEQFF. CDR3 sequence (DNA): TGCGCCAGCAGCTTGGGGACTAGCGGGAACAATGAGCAGTTCTTC.

This chain connects TRBV5-6 to TRBJ1-2, with 8 bases that match TRBD1. The CDR3 extends over 14 amino acids. The germline gives CDR1 SGHDT, CDR2 YYEEEE. The junction had 7 bases not matched to a gene; V was cut back by 5 bases and J by 4 bases. The CDR3 region has the DNA TGTGCCAGCAGACCGACAGGGGCGGCCTATGGCTACACCTTC. It translates to CASRPTGAAYGYTF. Combining the CDR3 with reference TRBV5-6 and TRBJ1-2 gives the whole variable domain DAGVTQSPTHLIKTRGQQVTLRCSPKSGHDTVSWYQQALGQGPQFIFQYYEEEERQRGNFPDRFSGHQFPNYSSELNVNALLLGDSALYLCASRPTGAAYGYTFGSGTRLTVV.

This clone was detected once. At one end the junction does not follow the germline gene, possibly because of a read error. The rearrangement links TRBV6-1 to TRBJ2-4; 7 bases align to TRBD2. Per germline, CDR1 MNHNS and CDR2 SASEGT. The CDR3 contains 12 residues. The CDR3 loop is CASSEMGLQSFF. CDR3 coding DNA: TGTGCCAGCAGTGAGATGGGACTACAAAGCTTCTTC.

The V call is TRBV11-1, the J call TRBJ2-1, with TRBD1 matching 7 bases. Germline V gene lookup returns CDR1 SGHAT and CDR2 FQDESV (reference sequence). The CDR3 runs to 12 residues. The J segment lost 9 bases and the V segment lost 5 bases, leaving 4 bases of the junction unmatched. In DNA form, the CDR3 reads TGTGCCAGCAGCCCGGCAGGGGGTGAGCAGTTCTTC. Translation: CASSPAGGEQFF.

This chain joins TRBV9 and TRBJ2-1; no reliable D call. Trimming took off 7 bases at V and 10 bases at J, with 15 bases between the two ends. The length of the CDR3 is 12 residues. Germline values: CDR1 SGDLS, CDR2 YYNGEE. CDR3 nucleotides: TGTGCCAGCTCCTCGACGCTGCGAGAGCAGTTCTTC. It codes for CASSSTLREQFF.

The chain has TRBV28 and TRBJ1-1; the D is unclear. The CDR3 has 11 amino acids. Germline V gives CDR1 MDHEN, CDR2 SYDVKM. V was cut by 7 bases and J by 0 bases, with 3 bases left in between. The CDR3 loop reads CASKMNTEAFF. The CDR3, as DNA: TGTGCCAGCAAAATGAACACTGAAGCTTTCTTT.

V gene TRBV2 combines with J gene TRBJ2-3; the match to TRBD2 covers 7 bases. The germline V gene encodes CDR1 SNHLY and CDR2 FYNNEI. Trimming at V came to 7 bases and at J to 2 bases, leaving 12 bases not matched to a gene. The CDR3 spans 16 residues. This chain's CDR3 is CASTGGRTAITDTQYF. The CDR3 nucleotides are TGTGCCAGCACGGGGGGTCGGACCGCAATCACAGATACGCAGTATTTT.

This chain links TRBV3-1 (or the pseudogene TRBV3-2) with TRBJ2-1; 7 bases agree with TRBD1. Trimming removed 7 bases from V and 3 bases from J; junction bases left unmatched: 9. This CDR3 is 15 amino acids long. CDR1 is LGHDT and CDR2 is YNNKEL in the germline V gene (reference sequence). The CDR3 coding sequence is TGTGCCAGCAACGTGGGGACAGCCAACTACAATGAGCAGTTCTTC. Encoded protein: CASNVGTANYNEQFF.

The chain's CDR3 is CASGGVYGYTF. CDR3 bases: TGTGCCAGCGGGGGGGTCTATGGCTACACCTTC. The rearrangement links TRBV28 to TRBJ1-2; possibly TRBD1 for D (5 bases). CDR1 is MDHEN, CDR2 SYDVKM, per germline. The CDR3 is 11 amino acids. Deletions cut 8 bases from V and 4 bases from J, with 8 bases between.